Here is one TCR beta chain with its context. CDR1 SNHLY and CDR2 FYNNEI come from the germline V gene. The CDR3 length is 14 residues. J lost 5 bases, V lost 3 bases, and 6 bases had no gene match. Donors in Cohort 3 counted as recovered after two negative PCRs, clearance, or symptom resolution. Assay: immunoSEQ multiplex PCR; the TCRdb copy retains only in-frame clones and omits some. Of about 260,000 clones listed, 88% are singletons. The data derive from a study of blood T cell repertoires in COVID-19. About the study: Sample material is recorded as cDNA or gDNA derived from T cells, B-cell-depleted T cells, or PBMCs.

Source material: PBMCs or T cells enriched from blood (not recorded which). This chain links TRBV2 with TRBJ2-5; 7 bases match TRBD2. The TCR comes from a woman aged 45-59 years who had recovered from COVID-19. The chain's CDR3 is CASSDGEGPETQYF. Written as DNA, the CDR3 is TGTGCCAGCAGTGACGGGGAGGGCCCCGAGACCCAGTACTTC. Based on the CDR3 plus reference TRBV2 and TRBJ2-5, the full variable domain is EPEVTQTPSHQVTQMGQEVILRCVPISNHLYFYWYRQILGQKVEFLVSFYNNEISEKSEIFDDQFSVERPDGSNFTLKIRSTKLEDSAMYFCASSDGEGPETQYFGPGTRLLVL.